The rows below give T cell receptor beta chains drawn from one sample of a study of T cell responses to AZD1222 COVID-19 vaccine. The protocol was immunoSEQ multiplex PCR, while the TCRdb copy is restricted to in-frame clones and leaves out a portion. The data contain some 150,000 clones, around nine tenths of them seen just once; the ten biggest clones take up around 4.4%. The source material was peripheral blood, sampled 28 days after the second AZD1222 dose. These TCRs come from an adult who received the AZD1222 COVID-19 vaccine. CDR3s include the opening cysteine and the closing phenylalanine or tryptophan.

18,TRBV24-1,CATDLYYQAVNSGNTIYF
14,TRBV6-5,CASSYRTENTEAFF
14,TRBV3-1/TRBV3-2,CASSQPGPNSPLHF
11,TRBV30,CAWSVRDGIRF
12,TRBV5-1,CASSSGLATQYF
14,TRBV5-6,CASSLGGSDNEQFF
14,TRBV4-2,CASSQETANYGYTF
14,TRBV7-9,CASSLISGGVEAFF
15,TRBV6-5,CASSQQIGGNQPQHF
16,TRBV14,CASSHNRVSSYNEQFF
15,TRBV5-5,CASSRDTNSGNTIYF
15,TRBV14,CASSQVTATGYGYTF
17,TRBV4-3,CASSQDFGGFGTDTQYF
12,TRBV12-3/TRBV12-4,CASGQFNQPQHF
14,TRBV3-1/TRBV3-2,CASSQLNSRTGYTF
16,TRBV6-2/TRBV6-3,CASSYVPTELNTEAFF
16,TRBV7-2,CASSFSGTGMSDTQYF